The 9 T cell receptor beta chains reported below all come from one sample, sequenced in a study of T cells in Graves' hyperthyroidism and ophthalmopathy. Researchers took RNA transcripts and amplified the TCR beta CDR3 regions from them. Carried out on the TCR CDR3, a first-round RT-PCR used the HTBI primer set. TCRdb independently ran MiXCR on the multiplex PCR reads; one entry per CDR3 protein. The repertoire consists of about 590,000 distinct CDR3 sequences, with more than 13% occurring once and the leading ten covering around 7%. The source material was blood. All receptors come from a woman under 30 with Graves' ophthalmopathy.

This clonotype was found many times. CDR3 in amino acids: CASRPGLLNTEAFF. The CDR3 nucleotides read TGTGCCAGCAGACCGGGACTTCTGAACACTGAAGCTTTCTTT. V is TRBV6-2 or TRBV6-3 and J is TRBJ1-1; tentatively, D is TRBD1 (5 bases). CDR3 length: 14 residues. Germline CDR1 MNHEY, CDR2 SVGEGT. Trimming removed 6 bases at V and 0 bases at J, with 11 bases between.

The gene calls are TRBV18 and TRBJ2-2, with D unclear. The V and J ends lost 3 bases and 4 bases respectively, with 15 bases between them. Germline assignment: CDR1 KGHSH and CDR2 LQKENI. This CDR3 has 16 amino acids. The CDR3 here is CASSPEEGLITGELFF. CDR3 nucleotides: TGTGCCAGCTCACCCGAAGAAGGGTTAATCACCGGGGAGCTGTTTTTT.

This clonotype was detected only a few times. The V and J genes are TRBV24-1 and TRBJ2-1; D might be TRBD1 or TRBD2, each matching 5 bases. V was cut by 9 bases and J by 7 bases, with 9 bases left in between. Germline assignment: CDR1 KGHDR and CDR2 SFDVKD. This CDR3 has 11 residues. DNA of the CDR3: TGTGCCACCGCTGGGGGAAATGAGCAGTTCTTC. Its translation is CATAGGNEQFF.

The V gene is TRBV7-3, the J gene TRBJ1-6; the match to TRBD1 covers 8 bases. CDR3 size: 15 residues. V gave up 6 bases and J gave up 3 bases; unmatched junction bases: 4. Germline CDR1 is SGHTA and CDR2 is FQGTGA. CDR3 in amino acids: CASSFTGGYNSPLHF. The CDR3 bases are TGTGCCAGCAGTTTTACAGGGGGCTATAATTCACCCCTCCACTTT.

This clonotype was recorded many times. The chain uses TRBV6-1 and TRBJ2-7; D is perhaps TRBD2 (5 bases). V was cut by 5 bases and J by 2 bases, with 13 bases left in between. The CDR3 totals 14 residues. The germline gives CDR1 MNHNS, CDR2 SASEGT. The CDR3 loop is CASSFGVFTYEQYF. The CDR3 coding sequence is TGTGCCAGCAGTTTCGGGGTTTTTACCTACGAGCAGTACTTC.

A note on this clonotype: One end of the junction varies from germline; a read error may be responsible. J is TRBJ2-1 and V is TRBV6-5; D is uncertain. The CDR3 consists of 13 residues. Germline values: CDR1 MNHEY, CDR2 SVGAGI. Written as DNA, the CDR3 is TGTGCCAGCGGTTACGGAGCTTTGGTTGAGCAGTTCTTC. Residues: CASGYGALVEQFF.

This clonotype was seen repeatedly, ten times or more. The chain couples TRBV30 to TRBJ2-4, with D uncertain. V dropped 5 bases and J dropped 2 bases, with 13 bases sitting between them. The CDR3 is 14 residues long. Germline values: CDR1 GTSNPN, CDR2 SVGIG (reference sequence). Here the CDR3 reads CAWDGLGTKNIQYF. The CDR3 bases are TGTGCCTGGGATGGGCTCGGAACCAAAAACATTCAGTACTTC. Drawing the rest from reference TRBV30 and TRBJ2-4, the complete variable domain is SQTIHQWPATLVQPVGSPLSLECTVEGTSNPNLYWYRQAAGRGLQLLFYSVGIGQISSEVPQNLSASRPQDRQFILSSKKLLLSDSGFYLCAWDGLGTKNIQYFGAGTRLSVL.

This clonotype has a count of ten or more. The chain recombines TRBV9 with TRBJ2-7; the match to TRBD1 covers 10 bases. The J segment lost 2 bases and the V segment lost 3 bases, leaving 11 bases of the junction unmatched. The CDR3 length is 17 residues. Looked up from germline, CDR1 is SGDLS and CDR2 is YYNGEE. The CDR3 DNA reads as TGTGCCAGCAGCGCGGACCTCGGGACAGGGGACCCCTACGAGCAGTACTTC. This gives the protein CASSADLGTGDPYEQYF. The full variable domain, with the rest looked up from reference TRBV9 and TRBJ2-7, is DSGVTQTPKHLITATGQRVTLRCSPRSGDLSVYWYQQSLDQGLQFLIQYYNGEERAKGNILERFSAQQFPDLHSELNLSSLELGDSALYFCASSADLGTGDPYEQYFGPGTRLTVT.

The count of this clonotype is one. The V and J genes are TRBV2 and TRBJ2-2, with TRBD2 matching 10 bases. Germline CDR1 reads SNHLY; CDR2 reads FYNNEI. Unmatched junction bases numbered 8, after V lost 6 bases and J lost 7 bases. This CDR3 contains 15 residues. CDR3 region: CASSALAGAGGELFF. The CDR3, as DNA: TGTGCCAGCAGCGCTCTAGCGGGAGCAGGCGGGGAGCTGTTTTTT.